This T cell receptor (beta chain) was recorded in a study of blood T cell repertoires in COVID-19. The table came from immunoSEQ multiplex PCR; TCRdb's copy has only in-frame clones and leaves some out. The table shows about 130,000 clones, with approximately 83% occurring only once. The germline V gene encodes CDR1 LGHDT and CDR2 YNNKEL (reference sequence). V was pared by 4 bases and J by 2 bases, with 23 bases between. The CDR3 spans 18 residues. Sequencing was done on a sample of peripheral blood. This sequence joins TRBV3-1 (or the pseudogene TRBV3-2) and TRBJ1-2; D might be TRBD1 (5 bases). The receptor was isolated from a woman over 75 with acute or convalescent COVID-19. CDR3 sequence reads: CASSRLLGSGQRNYGYTF. CDR3 bases: TGTGCCAGCAGCCGACTGTTGGGTTCAGGACAACGAAACTATGGCTACACCTTC.